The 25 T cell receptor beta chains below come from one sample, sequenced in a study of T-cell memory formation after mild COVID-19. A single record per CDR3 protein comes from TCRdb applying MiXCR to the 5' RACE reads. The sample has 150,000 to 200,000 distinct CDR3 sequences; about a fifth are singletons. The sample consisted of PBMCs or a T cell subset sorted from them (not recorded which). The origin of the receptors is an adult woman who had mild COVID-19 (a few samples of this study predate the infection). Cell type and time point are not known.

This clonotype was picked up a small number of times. CDR3: CASSHGTSQTQYF. DNA of the CDR3: TGCGCCAGCAGCCACGGGACTAGCCAAACGCAGTATTTT. This chain connects TRBV4-1 to TRBJ2-3; TRBD2 matches at 9 bases. V shed 3 bases, J shed 9 bases, and the junction held 4 bases outside the gene matches. The CDR3 loop spans 13 amino acids. Germline assignment: CDR1 MGHRA and CDR2 YSYEKL.

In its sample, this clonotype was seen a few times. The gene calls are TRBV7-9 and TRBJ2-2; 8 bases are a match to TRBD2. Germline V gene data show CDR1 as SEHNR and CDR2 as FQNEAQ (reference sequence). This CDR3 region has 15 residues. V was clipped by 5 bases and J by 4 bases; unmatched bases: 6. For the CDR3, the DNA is TGTGCCAGCAGCCCCTCGGGGGGGGTCACCGGGGAGCTGTTTTTT. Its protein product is CASSPSGGVTGELFF.

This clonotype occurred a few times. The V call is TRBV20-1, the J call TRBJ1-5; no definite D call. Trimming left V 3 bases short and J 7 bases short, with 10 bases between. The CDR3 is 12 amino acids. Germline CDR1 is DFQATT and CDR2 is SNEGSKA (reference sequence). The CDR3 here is CSASVGSQPQHF. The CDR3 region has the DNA TGCAGTGCTAGCGTCGGGTCCCAGCCCCAGCATTTT.

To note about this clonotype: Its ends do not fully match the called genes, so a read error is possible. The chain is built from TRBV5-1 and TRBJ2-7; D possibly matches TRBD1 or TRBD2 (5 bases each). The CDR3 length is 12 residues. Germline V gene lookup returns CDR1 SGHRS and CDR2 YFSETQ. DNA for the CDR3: TGCGACAGCAGCTTGGGACGGAACGAGCAGTACTTC. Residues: CDSSLGRNEQYF.

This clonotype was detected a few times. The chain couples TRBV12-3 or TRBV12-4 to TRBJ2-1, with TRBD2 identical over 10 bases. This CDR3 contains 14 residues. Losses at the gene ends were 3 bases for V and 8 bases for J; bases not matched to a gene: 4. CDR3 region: CASSLSGGADEQFF. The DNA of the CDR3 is TGTGCCAGCAGTTTGAGCGGGGGGGCCGATGAGCAGTTCTTC.

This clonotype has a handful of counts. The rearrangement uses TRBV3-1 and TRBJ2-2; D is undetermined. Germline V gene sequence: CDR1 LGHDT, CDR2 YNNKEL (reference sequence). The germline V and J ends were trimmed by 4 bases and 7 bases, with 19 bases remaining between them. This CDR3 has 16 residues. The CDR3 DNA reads TGTGCCAGCAGCCCCAACCTGGGCCTAGGGAACGGGGAGCTGTTTTTT. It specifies CASSPNLGLGNGELFF.

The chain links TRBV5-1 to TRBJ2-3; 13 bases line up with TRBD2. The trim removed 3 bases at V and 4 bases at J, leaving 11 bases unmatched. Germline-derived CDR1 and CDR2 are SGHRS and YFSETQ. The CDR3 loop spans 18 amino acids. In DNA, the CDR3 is TGCGCCAGCAGCTCCCCGAGGACTAGCGGGAGTAGTCCAGATACGCAGTATTTT. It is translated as CASSSPRTSGSSPDTQYF. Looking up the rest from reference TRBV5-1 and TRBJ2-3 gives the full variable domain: KAGVTQTPRYLIKTRGQQVTLSCSPISGHRSVSWYQQTPGQGLQFLFEYFSETQRNKGNFPGRFSGRQFSNSRSEMNVSTLELGDSALYLCASSSPRTSGSSPDTQYFGPGTRLTVL.

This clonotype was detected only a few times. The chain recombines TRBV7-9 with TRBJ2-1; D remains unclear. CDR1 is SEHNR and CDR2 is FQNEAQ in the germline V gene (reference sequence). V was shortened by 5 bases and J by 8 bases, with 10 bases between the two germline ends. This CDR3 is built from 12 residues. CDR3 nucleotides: TGTGCCAGCAGCCCCCCCGTGGATGAGCAGTTCTTC. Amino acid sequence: CASSPPVDEQFF.

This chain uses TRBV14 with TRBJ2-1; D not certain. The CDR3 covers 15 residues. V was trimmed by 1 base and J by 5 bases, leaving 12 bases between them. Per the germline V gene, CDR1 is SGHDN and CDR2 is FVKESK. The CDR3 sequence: CASSQAEVGDNEQFF. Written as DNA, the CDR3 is TGTGCCAGCAGCCAAGCAGAAGTAGGCGACAATGAGCAGTTCTTC.

CDR3 in amino acids: CASSLYLGGENIQYF. The CDR3 coding sequence is TGTGCCAGCAGCTTATATTTGGGCGGGGAAAACATTCAGTACTTC. This sequence joins TRBV7-2 and TRBJ2-4; D is possibly TRBD2 (6 bases). The CDR3 has 15 amino acids. The germline V gene has CDR1 SGHTA and CDR2 FQGNSA. Between the trimmed V and J ends, which lost 2 bases and 5 bases, there was a span of 13 bases.

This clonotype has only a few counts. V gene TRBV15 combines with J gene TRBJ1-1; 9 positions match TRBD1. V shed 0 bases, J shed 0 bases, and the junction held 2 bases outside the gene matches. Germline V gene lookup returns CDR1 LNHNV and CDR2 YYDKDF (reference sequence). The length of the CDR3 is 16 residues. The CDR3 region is CATSRDRQGVNTEAFF. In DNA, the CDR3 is TGTGCCACCAGCAGAGACCGACAGGGGGTGAACACTGAAGCTTTCTTT.

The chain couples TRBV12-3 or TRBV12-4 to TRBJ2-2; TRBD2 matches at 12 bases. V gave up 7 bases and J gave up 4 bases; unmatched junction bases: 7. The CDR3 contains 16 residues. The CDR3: CASTPTSGSLTGELFF. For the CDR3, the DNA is TGTGCCAGCACCCCGACTAGCGGGAGCCTCACCGGGGAGCTGTTTTTT.

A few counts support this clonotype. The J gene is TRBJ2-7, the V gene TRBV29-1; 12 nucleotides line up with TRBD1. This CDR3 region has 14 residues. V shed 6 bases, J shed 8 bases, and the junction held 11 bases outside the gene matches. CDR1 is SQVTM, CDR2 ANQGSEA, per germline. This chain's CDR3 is CSVRAGQGARKQYF. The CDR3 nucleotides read TGCAGCGTACGAGCGGGACAGGGGGCTCGGAAGCAGTACTTC.

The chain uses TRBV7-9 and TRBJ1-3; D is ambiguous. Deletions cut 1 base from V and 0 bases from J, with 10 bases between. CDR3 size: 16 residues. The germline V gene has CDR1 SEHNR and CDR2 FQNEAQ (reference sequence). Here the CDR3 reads CASSLESPYSGNTIYF. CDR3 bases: TGTGCCAGCAGCTTAGAATCTCCCTACTCTGGAAACACCATATATTTT.

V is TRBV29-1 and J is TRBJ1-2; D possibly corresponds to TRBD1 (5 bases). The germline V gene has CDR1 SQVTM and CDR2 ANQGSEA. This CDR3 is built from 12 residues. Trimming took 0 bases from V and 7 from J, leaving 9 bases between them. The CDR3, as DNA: TGCAGCGTTGAAGAAGGGGCGGGTGGCTACACCTTC. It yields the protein CSVEEGAGGYTF.

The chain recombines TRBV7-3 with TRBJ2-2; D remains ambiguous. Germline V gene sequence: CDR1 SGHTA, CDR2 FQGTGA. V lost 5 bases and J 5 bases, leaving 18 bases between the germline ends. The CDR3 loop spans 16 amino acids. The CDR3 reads CASSLPVRASTGELFF. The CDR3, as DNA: TGTGCCAGCAGCCTCCCGGTCCGAGCGTCAACCGGGGAGCTGTTTTTT.

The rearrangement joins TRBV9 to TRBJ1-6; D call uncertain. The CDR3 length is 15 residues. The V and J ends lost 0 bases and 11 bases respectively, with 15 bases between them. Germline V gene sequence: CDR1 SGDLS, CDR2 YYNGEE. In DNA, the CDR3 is TGTGCCAGCAGCGTAGAGGGTAAATTCCCGGCACCCCTCCACTTT. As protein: CASSVEGKFPAPLHF.

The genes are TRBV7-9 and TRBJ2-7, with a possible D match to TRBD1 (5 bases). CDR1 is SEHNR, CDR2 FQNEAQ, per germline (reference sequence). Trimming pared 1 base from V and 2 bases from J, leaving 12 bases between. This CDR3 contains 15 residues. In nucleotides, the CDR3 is TGTGCCAGCAGCTTAGTAGCCCCAGGGACCTACGAGCAGTACTTC. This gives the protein CASSLVAPGTYEQYF. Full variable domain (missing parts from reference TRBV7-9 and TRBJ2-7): DTGVSQNPRHKITKRGQNVTFRCDPISEHNRLYWYRQTLGQGPEFLTYFQNEAQLEKSRLLSDRFSAERPKGSFSTLEIQRTEQGDSAMYLCASSLVAPGTYEQYFGPGTRLTVT.

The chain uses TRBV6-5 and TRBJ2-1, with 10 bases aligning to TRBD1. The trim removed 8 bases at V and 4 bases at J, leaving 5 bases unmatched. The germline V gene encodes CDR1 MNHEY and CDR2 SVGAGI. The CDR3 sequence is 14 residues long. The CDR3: CASSGQGIYNEQFF. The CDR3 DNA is TGTGCCAGCTCGGGACAGGGGATTTACAATGAGCAGTTCTTC.

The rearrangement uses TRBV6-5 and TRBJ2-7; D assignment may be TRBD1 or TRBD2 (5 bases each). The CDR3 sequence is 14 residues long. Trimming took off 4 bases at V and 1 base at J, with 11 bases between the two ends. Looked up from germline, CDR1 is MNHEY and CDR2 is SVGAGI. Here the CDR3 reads CASSWGKGSYEQYF. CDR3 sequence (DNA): TGTGCCAGCAGTTGGGGGAAGGGATCCTACGAGCAGTACTTC.

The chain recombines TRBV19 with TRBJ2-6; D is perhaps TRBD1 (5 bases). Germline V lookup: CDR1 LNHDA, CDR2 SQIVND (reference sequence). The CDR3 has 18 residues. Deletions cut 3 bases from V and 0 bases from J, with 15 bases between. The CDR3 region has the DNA TGTGCCAGTAGTATCCTTCAGGGTAGGAGCTCTGGGGCCAACGTCCTGACTTTC. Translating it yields CASSILQGRSSGANVLTF. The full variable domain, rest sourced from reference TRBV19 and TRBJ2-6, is DGGITQSPKYLFRKEGQNVTLSCEQNLNHDAMYWYRQDPGQGLRLIYYSQIVNDFQKGDIAEGYSVSREKKESFPLTVTSAQKNPTAFYLCASSILQGRSSGANVLTFGAGSRLTVL.

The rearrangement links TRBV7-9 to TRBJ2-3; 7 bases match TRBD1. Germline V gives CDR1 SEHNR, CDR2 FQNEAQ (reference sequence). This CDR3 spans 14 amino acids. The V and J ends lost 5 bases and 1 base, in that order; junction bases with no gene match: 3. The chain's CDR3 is CASSRGRGTDTQYF. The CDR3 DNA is TGTGCCAGCAGCAGGGGGCGCGGCACAGATACGCAGTATTTT.

CDR3 sequence reads: CASSVGGGHEDTQYF. CDR3 sequence (DNA): TGCGCCAGCAGCGTCGGGGGTGGGCATGAAGATACGCAGTATTTT. The chain employs TRBV5-1 and TRBJ2-3, with TRBD2 as a possible D gene (6 bases). CDR3 length equals 15 residues. Trimming took off 4 bases at V and 5 bases at J, with 17 bases between the two ends. Germline V gene sequence: CDR1 SGHRS, CDR2 YFSETQ.

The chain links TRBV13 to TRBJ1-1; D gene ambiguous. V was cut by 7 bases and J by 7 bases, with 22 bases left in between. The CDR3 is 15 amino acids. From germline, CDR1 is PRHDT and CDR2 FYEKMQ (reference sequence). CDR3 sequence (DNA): TGTGCCAGCACCCCTTTGGGCCACCGCCTAGATGAAGCTTTCTTT. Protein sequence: CASTPLGHRLDEAFF.

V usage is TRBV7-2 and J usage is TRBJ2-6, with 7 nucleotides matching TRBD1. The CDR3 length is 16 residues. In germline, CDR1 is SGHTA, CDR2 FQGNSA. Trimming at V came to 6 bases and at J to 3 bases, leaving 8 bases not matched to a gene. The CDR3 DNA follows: TGTGCCAGCAGACGAAACAGGGGTGGTGGGGCCAACGTCCTGACTTTC. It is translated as CASRRNRGGGANVLTF.